The rows below give T cell receptor beta chains drawn from one sample of a study of blood T cells in healthy people across ages. TCRdb reprocessed the 5' RACE reads via MiXCR and lists one record per CDR3 protein. The sample carries 450,000 to 700,000 distinct CDR3 sequences, 27% recorded once. The sequenced material came from blood. These receptor sequences come from a woman aged 70-85 years in good health. Each CDR3 is given with its conserved first and last residue.

J gene	V gene	CDR3 protein
TRBJ2-1	TRBV7-2	CASSLDGGRENEQFF
TRBJ2-2	TRBV6-1	CASRALGGANTGELFF
-	TRBV7-9	CASSLEGARGTQYF
TRBJ2-1	TRBV27	CASRVLAGVGYNEQFF
TRBJ2-3	TRBV20-1	CSAWGSGSTDTQYF
TRBJ2-7	TRBV20-1	CSADGAGAAYEQYF
TRBJ2-7	TRBV20-1	CSARDPRGGDEQYF
TRBJ2-5	TRBV5-1	CASSFDREQETQYF
TRBJ1-4	TRBV7-9	CAGSSGQPNEKLFF
TRBJ2-1	TRBV5-1	CASSIGQNNEQFF
TRBJ1-6	TRBV7-8	CASTPRQVSNSPLHF
TRBJ2-1	TRBV4-3	CASSRVDRDFYNEQFF
TRBJ2-5	TRBV20-1	CSARTGTGQETQYF
TRBJ1-5	TRBV18	CASSPAGNQPQHF
TRBJ1-1	TRBV20-1	CSAFGGRDKGAFF
TRBJ1-1	TRBV29-1	CSVEDYPTAFF
-	TRBV29-1	CSVEGSGNEQYF